Presented here are 28 T cell receptor beta chains from one specimen sequenced in a study of T-cell reconstitution after alpha-beta-depleted transplantation in children. Molecular barcoding with unique molecular identifiers was used for the TCRbeta library. Using its own MiXCR run on the PCR reads, TCRdb lists one record per CDR3 protein. The repertoire includes 500,000 to 600,000 distinct CDR3 sequences, about a quarter of them detected once, and about 35% sits in the top ten. Sequences were derived from PBMCs, sampled before TCRalphabeta/CD19-depleted stem cell transplant. The source is a boy in the first two years of life with Wiskott-Aldrich syndrome, due to receive a stem cell transplant.

The rearrangement links TRBV7-2 to TRBJ2-1, with 9 bases fitting TRBD2. With V trimmed by 1 base and J by 6 bases, 7 bases remained unmatched. The CDR3 has 16 amino acids. Germline V lookup: CDR1 SGHTA, CDR2 FQGNSA. This CDR3 is CASSLGREGRRNEQFF. The CDR3 DNA follows: TGTGCCAGCAGCTTAGGGCGGGAGGGCCGGCGCAATGAGCAGTTCTTC.

This clonotype was detected a few times. The chain carries TRBV6-5 and TRBJ2-2; TRBD2 is a possible D gene (5 bases). Germline CDR1 reads MNHEY; CDR2 reads SVGAGI. The CDR3 has 12 residues. The V gene lost 6 bases and the J gene lost 4 bases, with 6 bases spanning the gap. The CDR3 is CASRRGTGELFF. For the CDR3, the DNA is TGTGCCAGCAGACGGGGCACCGGGGAGCTGTTTTTT.

This clonotype was seen more than once but under ten times. The rearrangement joins TRBV12-3 or TRBV12-4 to TRBJ2-2, with D perhaps being TRBD1 or TRBD2 (6 bases each). The V and J ends lost 7 bases and 4 bases respectively, with 16 bases between them. This CDR3 region has 15 residues. The CDR3 reads CASTPGAGITGELFF. DNA of the CDR3: TGTGCCAGCACCCCGGGGGCAGGGATCACCGGGGAGCTGTTTTTT.

This clonotype appeared a few times. This chain connects TRBV6-1 to TRBJ1-5; possible D gene TRBD1, 5 bases. The CDR3 runs to 13 residues. V was pared by 2 bases and J by 10 bases, with 12 bases between. Germline CDR1 reads MNHNS; CDR2 reads SASEGT. The chain's CDR3 is CASSESRESPQHF. CDR3 in DNA: TGTGCCAGCAGTGAATCCAGGGAATCCCCCCAGCATTTT.

The genes are TRBV6-1 and TRBJ2-7, with D hard to call. The CDR3 has 14 amino acids. The V end was cut by 6 bases, the J end by 1 base, with 13 bases between. Per the germline V gene, CDR1 is MNHNS and CDR2 is SASEGT. The CDR3 reads CASSQTESSYEQYF. The DNA of the CDR3 is TGTGCCAGCAGCCAAACCGAATCTTCCTACGAGCAGTACTTC.

This clonotype was seen more than once but under ten times. V is TRBV2 and J is TRBJ2-7, with D hard to call. V was clipped by 5 bases and J by 2 bases, with 7 bases between them. This CDR3 has 12 residues. Germline V gives CDR1 SNHLY, CDR2 FYNNEI. In DNA, the CDR3 is TGTGCCAGCAGTCCGCGCGCCTACGAGCAGTACTTC. Translating it yields CASSPRAYEQYF.

This clonotype has only a few counts. The rearrangement joins TRBV12-5 to TRBJ1-1, with D hard to call. In germline, CDR1 is LGHNT, CDR2 FRNRAP. The CDR3 runs to 19 residues. V shed 3 bases and J shed 1 base, with 24 bases lying between them. The CDR3 loop reads CASGFFPVVYPHGNTEAFF. The CDR3, as DNA: TGTGCTAGTGGTTTTTTCCCCGTAGTGTACCCGCATGGGAACACTGAAGCTTTCTTT.

In this sample, this clonotype turned up a few times. V usage is TRBV11-1 and J usage is TRBJ2-7; 8 bases match TRBD2. This CDR3 comprises 19 residues. Germline V gives CDR1 SGHAT, CDR2 FQDESV (reference sequence). The trim removed 2 bases at V and 4 bases at J, leaving 19 bases unmatched. The CDR3 DNA sequence: TGTGCCAGCAGCTTAAACCATCTCGGATTTGTAGCGGGGCGGTACGAGCAGTACTTC. It yields the protein CASSLNHLGFVAGRYEQYF.

This clonotype came up a few times. This rearrangement joins TRBV7-8 to TRBJ2-1, with D perhaps matching TRBD2 (6 bases). CDR1 and CDR2 from the germline V gene are SGHVS and FQNEAQ. The V end was cut by 2 bases, the J end by 6 bases, with 14 bases between. The CDR3 runs 15 residues. The CDR3 bases are TGTGCCAGCAGCTTATTCTTTGGGACTTTCAATGAGCAGTTCTTC. Protein sequence: CASSLFFGTFNEQFF.

This clonotype was observed a few times. The genes are TRBV10-3 and TRBJ2-5; 7 bases fit TRBD2. The CDR3 length is 15 residues. The V segment lost 6 bases and the J segment 5 bases; nucleotides outside the gene matches: 12. Germline CDR1 is ENHRY and CDR2 is SYGVKD. As DNA, the CDR3 is TGTGCCATCAGGCCAAGCGGGACGTTCTGGGAGACCCAGTACTTC. Its translation: CAIRPSGTFWETQYF.

The rearrangement links TRBV20-1 to TRBJ1-2; D call uncertain. V was trimmed by 0 bases and J by 4 bases, leaving 15 bases between them. The CDR3 length is 15 residues. The germline V gene has CDR1 DFQATT and CDR2 SNEGSKA (reference sequence). CDR3 amino acids: CSAREPPGWGYGYTF. The CDR3 region has the DNA TGCAGTGCTAGAGAGCCTCCGGGCTGGGGCTATGGCTACACCTTC.

This clonotype was detected only a few times. The chain recombines TRBV24-1 with TRBJ2-1, with D possibly TRBD1 on 6 matching bases. The CDR3 consists of 14 residues. Trimming pared 3 bases from V and 6 bases from J, leaving 11 bases between. Germline CDR1 reads KGHDR; CDR2 reads SFDVKD. CDR3 DNA sequence: TGTGCCACCAGTGATGCAGGGGCTGGCAATGAGCAGTTCTTC. Translation: CATSDAGAGNEQFF.

V gene TRBV4-1 combines with J gene TRBJ2-3, with D tentatively TRBD2 (5 bases). From germline, CDR1 is MGHRA and CDR2 YSYEKL. There are 13 residues in the CDR3. V dropped 10 bases and J dropped 8 bases, with 19 bases sitting between them. The CDR3 here is CANSPGVGATQYF. In DNA, the CDR3 is TGCGCCAATTCGCCCGGGGTAGGAGCTACGCAGTATTTT.

The rearrangement joins TRBV5-1 to TRBJ2-5; D call uncertain. Per germline, CDR1 SGHRS and CDR2 YFSETQ. The CDR3 loop spans 13 amino acids. Trimming cost V 3 bases and J 1 base, with 7 bases left between them. The CDR3 here is CASSSSFQETQYF. The CDR3 DNA sequence: TGCGCCAGCAGCTCCAGTTTCCAAGAGACCCAGTACTTC.

The rearrangement links TRBV3-1 to TRBJ2-2, with D tentatively TRBD1 (6 bases). The V end was cut by 5 bases, the J end by 2 bases, with 9 bases between. Germline CDR1 reads LGHDT; CDR2 reads YNNKEL (reference sequence). The CDR3 has 14 amino acids. The CDR3 region is CASSEQGNTGELFF. In DNA form, the CDR3 reads TGTGCCAGCAGCGAACAGGGAAACACCGGGGAGCTGTTTTTT.

This clonotype was counted a few times. V and J are TRBV5-1 and TRBJ2-1, with TRBD1 identical over 8 bases. V dropped 6 bases and J dropped 2; count of bases not matched to a gene: 7. Germline CDR1 and CDR2: SGHRS and YFSETQ. CDR3 length equals 15 residues. The CDR3 loop reads CASKPRDRTYNEQFF. The CDR3 DNA reads as TGCGCCAGCAAACCCCGGGACAGGACCTACAATGAGCAGTTCTTC. Full variable domain (rest looked up from reference TRBV5-1 and TRBJ2-1): KAGVTQTPRYLIKTRGQQVTLSCSPISGHRSVSWYQQTPGQGLQFLFEYFSETQRNKGNFPGRFSGRQFSNSRSEMNVSTLELGDSALYLCASKPRDRTYNEQFFGPGTRLTVL.

This clonotype was seen a handful of times. This chain connects TRBV4-1 to TRBJ2-6, with 7 bases aligning to TRBD1. The CDR3 loop spans 19 amino acids. Looked up from germline, CDR1 is MGHRA and CDR2 is YSYEKL. Germline trimming cut 6 bases from V and 0 bases from J; bases unmatched to any gene: 14. The CDR3 loop is CASSFRWDSRYSGANVLTF. The CDR3 bases are TGCGCCAGCAGTTTTAGGTGGGACAGCCGATACTCTGGGGCCAACGTCCTGACTTTC.

By sample fraction, this clonotype is medium-sized. V is TRBV20-1 and J is TRBJ2-1; D is uncertain. The CDR3 consists of 14 residues. CDR1 is DFQATT, CDR2 SNEGSKA, per germline (reference sequence). The V and J ends lost 5 bases and 2 bases respectively, with 13 bases between them. CDR3 protein: CSARALSPYNEQFF. CDR3 sequence (DNA): TGCAGTGCTCGAGCGTTGAGCCCCTACAATGAGCAGTTCTTC.

This clonotype appeared a few times. The rearrangement uses TRBV28 and TRBJ2-3; perhaps TRBD2 as D (6 bases). Germline V gene lookup returns CDR1 MDHEN and CDR2 SYDVKM. The V gene lost 3 bases and the J gene lost 5 bases, with 24 bases spanning the gap. This CDR3 is built from 18 residues. CDR3 sequence: CASSFFLRREIQGDTQYF. CDR3 coding DNA: TGTGCCAGCAGTTTTTTTCTACGTCGGGAGATTCAGGGAGATACGCAGTATTTT.

This clonotype was counted only a few times. This chain's CDR3 is CSAEPLDYEQYF. CDR3 DNA: TGCAGTGCCGAACCTTTAGACTACGAGCAGTACTTC. The rearrangement joins TRBV20-1 to TRBJ2-7; D gene unclear. V lost 6 bases and J lost 3, with 12 bases in between. CDR1 DFQATT and CDR2 SNEGSKA come from the germline V gene (reference sequence). This CDR3 spans 12 amino acids.

This sequence joins TRBV5-1 and TRBJ2-3; 14 bases agree with TRBD2. Per the germline V gene, CDR1 is SGHRS and CDR2 is YFSETQ. V dropped 4 bases and J dropped 1; count of bases not matched to a gene: 5. This CDR3 spans 17 amino acids. CDR3 protein: CASSIGTSGSGTDTQYF. CDR3 DNA sequence: TGCGCCAGCAGCATAGGGACTAGCGGGAGCGGCACAGATACGCAGTATTTT.

The rearrangement uses TRBV27 and TRBJ2-2, with 12 bases lining up with TRBD2. With V trimmed by 5 bases and J by 5 bases, 6 bases remained unmatched. The CDR3 contains 16 residues. Germline assignment: CDR1 MNHEY and CDR2 SMNVEV (reference sequence). The CDR3 DNA is TGTGCCAGCAGTCAGAGACTAGCGGGAGTGACCGGGGAGCTGTTTTTT. This codes for CASSQRLAGVTGELFF.

The CDR3 nucleotides are TGTGCCAGCAGCCCGGGGACTAGCGGGTTTCTAGAGACCCAGTACTTC. It translates to CASSPGTSGFLETQYF. J is TRBJ2-5 and V is TRBV5-8, with 12 bases that match TRBD2. After removal of 4 bases from V and 4 bases from J, the junction contained 8 bases not matched to a gene. The CDR3 sequence is 16 residues long. Germline CDR1 is SGHTS and CDR2 is YDEGEE.

The V gene is TRBV29-1, the J gene TRBJ2-1; no firm D call. This CDR3 contains 12 residues. Germline CDR1 SQVTM, CDR2 ANQGSEA. V was shortened by 2 bases and J by 4 bases, with 6 bases between the two germline ends. The CDR3 region has the DNA TGCAGCGTTGAAAGGATTTACAATGAGCAGTTCTTC. Protein: CSVERIYNEQFF.

This clonotype was counted a few times. The chain uses TRBV6-1 and TRBJ2-3, with 15 bases fitting TRBD2. The trim removed 6 bases at V and 6 bases at J, leaving 7 bases unmatched. The germline CDR1 and CDR2 sequences are MNHNS and SASEGT. The CDR3 loop spans 16 amino acids. The CDR3 bases are TGTGCCAGCAGGCCCACCGGGACTAGCGGGAGGGATACGCAGTATTTT. Protein: CASRPTGTSGRDTQYF.

This clonotype has only a few counts. This chain joins TRBV10-3 and TRBJ2-7; D is unclear. Germline CDR1 is ENHRY and CDR2 is SYGVKD. The CDR3 spans 14 residues. The ends were cut back, 6 bases at V and 6 bases at J, with 18 bases in the middle. CDR3 residues: CAIRGSASRLEQYF. For the CDR3, the DNA is TGTGCCATCAGGGGGTCAGCTAGTCGACTCGAGCAGTACTTC.

This clonotype came up a few times. The V gene is TRBV5-1, the J gene TRBJ2-3; D is possibly TRBD2 (5 bases). The CDR3 loop spans 17 amino acids. V was clipped by 0 bases and J by 4 bases, with 18 bases between them. Germline V gene data show CDR1 as SGHRS and CDR2 as YFSETQ. The CDR3 DNA is TGCGCCAGCAGCTTGGCCGCGGCAGGAGGAGATGCAGATACGCAGTATTTT. Residues: CASSLAAAGGDADTQYF.

V and J are TRBV5-4 and TRBJ1-1; TRBD1 matches at 10 bases. The CDR3 contains 16 residues. Germline-derived CDR1 and CDR2 are SGHNT and YYREEE (reference sequence). J lost 11 bases, V lost 4 bases, and 17 bases had no gene match. The CDR3 region is CASSITGTGDGAGAFF. The CDR3 DNA is TGTGCCAGCAGCATAACCGGGACAGGGGATGGGGCTGGGGCTTTCTTT. The whole variable domain, remainder taken from reference TRBV5-4 and TRBJ1-1, is ETGVTQSPTHLIKTRGQQVTLRCSSQSGHNTVSWYQQALGQGPQFIFQYYREEENGRGNFPPRFSGLQFPNYSSELNVNALELDDSALYLCASSITGTGDGAGAFFGQGTRLTVV.